A selection of T cell receptor beta chains follows, all from one sample in a study of CDR3 diversity in severe acne. MiXCR, applied by TCRdb to the PCR reads, yields one record per CDR3 protein. The repertoire holds tens of thousands of distinct CDR3 sequences, with 51% as singletons. The sequencing sample was made of blood. The receptors come from a male donor in good health, without acne. Both conserved end residues are part of each CDR3. The order of the fields is clone size, D gene, J gene, V gene, CDR3 DNA, CDR3 protein. The D gene is left open where the match is weak. A row's size may be missing; if present it is once, few, many or a size class.

medium-sized | TRBD1 | TRBJ2-7 | TRBV6-5 | TGTGCCAGCACGGCCAAACAGGGGGACGAGCAGTACTTC | CASTAKQGDEQYF
. | . | TRBJ2-3 | TRBV13 | TGTGCCAGCAGAAAACCCGGGGGCACAGATACGCAGTATTTT | CASRKPGGTDTQYF
. | . | TRBJ1-2 | TRBV7-2 | TGTGCCAGCAGCACCCGAACAGGGCTTGGTGGCTACACCTTC | CASSTRTGLGGYTF
medium-sized | . | TRBJ2-3 | TRBV24-1 | TGTGCCACCAGTGATGGCGGGACAAAAGATACGCAGTATTTT | CATSDGGTKDTQYF
few | . | TRBJ2-2 | TRBV19 | TGTGCCACTACAACACAGGGTCCCGGGGAGCTGTTTTTT | CATTTQGPGELFF
. | TRBD1 | TRBJ2-7 | TRBV20-1 | TGCAGTTACGGTGGACAGGGGGACTACGAGCAGTACTTC | CSYGGQGDYEQYF
few | . | TRBJ2-7 | TRBV7-9 | TGTGCCAGCAGCTCCACAGGGACCCTCGAGCAGTACTTC | CASSSTGTLEQYF
many | TRBD2 | TRBJ2-7 | TRBV9 | TGTGCCAGCAGCCAGGAAGGGACTAGCGGGTACGAGCAGTACTTC | CASSQEGTSGYEQYF
medium-sized | TRBD2 | TRBJ2-7 | TRBV5-1 | TGCGCCAGCAGCCACGGGACTAGCGGTTACGAGCAGTACTTC | CASSHGTSGYEQYF
many | TRBD1 | TRBJ1-1 | TRBV6-6 | TGTGCCAGCAGTCCCAGTAGACAGGGGGACGCTTTCTTT | CASSPSRQGDAFF
many | . | TRBJ1-1 | TRBV20-1 | TGCAGTGCTGGGCCCTCTTTGAACACTGAAGCTTTCTTT | CSAGPSLNTEAFF
few | . | TRBJ2-7 | TRBV6-1 | TGTGCCAGCAGAGTAACTTGGGACACCGAGACAGAGCAGTACTTC | CASRVTWDTETEQYF
. | TRBD1 | TRBJ2-7 | TRBV7-2 | TGTGCCAGCAGACCGACAGGGACCACCTACGAGCAGTACTTC | CASRPTGTTYEQYF
few | TRBD1 | TRBJ2-5 | TRBV7-9 | TGTGCCAGCAGCTTGGACAGGGAATTCGGGACCCAGTACTTC | CASSLDREFGTQYF